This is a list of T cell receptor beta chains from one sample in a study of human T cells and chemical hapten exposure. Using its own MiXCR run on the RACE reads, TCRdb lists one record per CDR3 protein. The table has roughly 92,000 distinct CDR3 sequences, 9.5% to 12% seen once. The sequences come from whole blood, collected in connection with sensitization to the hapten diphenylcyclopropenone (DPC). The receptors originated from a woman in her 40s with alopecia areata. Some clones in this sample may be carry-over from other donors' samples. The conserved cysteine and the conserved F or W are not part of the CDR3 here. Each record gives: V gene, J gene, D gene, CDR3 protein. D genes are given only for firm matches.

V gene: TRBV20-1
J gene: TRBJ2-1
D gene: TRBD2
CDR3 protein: SADGAAGDSYNEQF

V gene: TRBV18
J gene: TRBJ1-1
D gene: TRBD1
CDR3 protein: ASSLGTATMNTEAF

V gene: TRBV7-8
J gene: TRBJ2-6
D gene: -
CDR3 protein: ASSPPYSGANVLT

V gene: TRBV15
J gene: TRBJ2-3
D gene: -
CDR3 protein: ATSSRKAGNTDTQY

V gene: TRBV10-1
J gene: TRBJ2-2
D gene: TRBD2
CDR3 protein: ASTSGNTGELF

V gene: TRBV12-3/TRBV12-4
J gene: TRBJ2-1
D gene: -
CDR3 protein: ASSPRTPGSRAEQF

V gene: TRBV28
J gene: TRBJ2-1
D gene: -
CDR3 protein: ASSLMGLDRTEQF

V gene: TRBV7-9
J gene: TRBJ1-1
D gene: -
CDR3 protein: ASSPRQPQPNTEAF

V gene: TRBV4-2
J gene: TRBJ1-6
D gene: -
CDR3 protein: ASSQPQGIQNSPLH

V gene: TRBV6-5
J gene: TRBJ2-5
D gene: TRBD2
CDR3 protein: ASRPGLAPETQY

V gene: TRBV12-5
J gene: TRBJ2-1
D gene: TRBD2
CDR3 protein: ASGLMRTSDSYNEQF

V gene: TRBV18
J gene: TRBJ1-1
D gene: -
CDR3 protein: ASSQRGGGLNTEAF

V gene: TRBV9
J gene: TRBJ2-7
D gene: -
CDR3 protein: ASSPSTRATGEQY

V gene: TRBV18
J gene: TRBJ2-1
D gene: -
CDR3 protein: ASSTGRGEQF

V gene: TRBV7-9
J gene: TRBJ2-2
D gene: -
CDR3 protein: ASSLFGFANTGELF

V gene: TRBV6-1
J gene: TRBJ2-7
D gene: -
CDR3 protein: ASGRREDEQY

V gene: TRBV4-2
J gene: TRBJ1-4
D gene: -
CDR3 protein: ASSQGRDEKLF

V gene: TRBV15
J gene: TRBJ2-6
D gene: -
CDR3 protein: ATSRDEIGEVTSGANVLT

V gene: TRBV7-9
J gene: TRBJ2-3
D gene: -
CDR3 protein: ASSLVAGSTDTQY

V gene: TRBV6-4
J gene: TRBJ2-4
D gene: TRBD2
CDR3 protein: ASSDSVTSGLRAKNIQY

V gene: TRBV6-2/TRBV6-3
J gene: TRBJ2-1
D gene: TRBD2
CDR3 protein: ASSYQRGGYNEQF

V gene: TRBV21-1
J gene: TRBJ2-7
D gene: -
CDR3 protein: ASSLPSRTPFREQY

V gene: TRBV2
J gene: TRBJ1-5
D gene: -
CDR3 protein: ASGILYSNQPQH

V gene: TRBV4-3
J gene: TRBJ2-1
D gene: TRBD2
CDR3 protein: ASSQEVAGGLF

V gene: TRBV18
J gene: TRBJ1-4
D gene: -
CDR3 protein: ASSPVGADEKLF

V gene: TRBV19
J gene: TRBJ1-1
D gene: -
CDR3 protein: ASGQGHTEAF

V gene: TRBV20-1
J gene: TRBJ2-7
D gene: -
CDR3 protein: SARDIATVTLYEQY

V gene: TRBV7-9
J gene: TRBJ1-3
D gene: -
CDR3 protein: ASSLAAARNTIY

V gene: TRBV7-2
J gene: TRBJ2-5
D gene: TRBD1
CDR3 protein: ASSLLSRGTGVGETQY

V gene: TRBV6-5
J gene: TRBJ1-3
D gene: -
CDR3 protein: ASSYSRDGGNTIY

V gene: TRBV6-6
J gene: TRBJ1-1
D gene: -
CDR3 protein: ASSLPPTEAF

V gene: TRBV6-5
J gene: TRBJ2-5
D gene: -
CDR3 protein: ASSNNQETQY

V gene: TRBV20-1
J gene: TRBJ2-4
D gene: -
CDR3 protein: SARTRLGLDIQY

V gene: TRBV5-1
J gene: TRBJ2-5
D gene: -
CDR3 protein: ASSLDRETQY

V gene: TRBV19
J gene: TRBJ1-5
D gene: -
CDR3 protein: TSRTGTPTRNQPQH

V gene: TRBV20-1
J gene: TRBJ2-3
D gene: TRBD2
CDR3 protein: SARATSGGGTDTQY

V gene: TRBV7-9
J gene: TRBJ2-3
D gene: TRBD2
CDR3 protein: ASSLSLAGGQDTQY

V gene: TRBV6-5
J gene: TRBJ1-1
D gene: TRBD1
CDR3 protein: ASMGQRFNTEAF

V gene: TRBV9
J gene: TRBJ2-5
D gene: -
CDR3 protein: ASSENGQYGTQY

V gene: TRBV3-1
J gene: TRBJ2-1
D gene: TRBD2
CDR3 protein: ASRPTSGGNEQF

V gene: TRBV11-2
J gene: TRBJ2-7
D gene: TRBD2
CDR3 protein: ASLPSGSYEQY

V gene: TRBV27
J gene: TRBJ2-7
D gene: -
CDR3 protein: ASSFGPFPYEQY

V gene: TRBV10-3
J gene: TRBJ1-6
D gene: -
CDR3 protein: ATTRQAPNSPLH

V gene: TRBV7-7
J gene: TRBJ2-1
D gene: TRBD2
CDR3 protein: ASSLSGGPDEQF

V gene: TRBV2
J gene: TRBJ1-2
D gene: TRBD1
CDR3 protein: ASSPYDRVSYGYT

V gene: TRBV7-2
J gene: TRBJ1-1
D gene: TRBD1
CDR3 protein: ASSPRPGQGNTEAF

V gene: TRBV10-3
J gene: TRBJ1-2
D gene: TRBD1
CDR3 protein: AISERRTGGEYGYT

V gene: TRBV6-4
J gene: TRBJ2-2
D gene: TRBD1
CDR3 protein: ASSPGQGGTGELF

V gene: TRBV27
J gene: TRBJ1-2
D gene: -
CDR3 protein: ASSMTGTNYGYT

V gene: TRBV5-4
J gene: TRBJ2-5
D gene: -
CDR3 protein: ASSSPSELQETQY

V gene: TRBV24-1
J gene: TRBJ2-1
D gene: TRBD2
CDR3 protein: ATSDARTSFGEQF

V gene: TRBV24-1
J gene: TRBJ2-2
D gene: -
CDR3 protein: ATSDARTATGELF

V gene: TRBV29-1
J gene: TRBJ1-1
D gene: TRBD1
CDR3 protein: SVGTGGGGF

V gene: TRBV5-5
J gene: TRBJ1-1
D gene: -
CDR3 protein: ASSRGSLNAEAF

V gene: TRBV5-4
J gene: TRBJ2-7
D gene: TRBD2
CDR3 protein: ASSWGLAGGSEQY

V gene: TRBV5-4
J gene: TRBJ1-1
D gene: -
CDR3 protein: ASSPNPNTEAF

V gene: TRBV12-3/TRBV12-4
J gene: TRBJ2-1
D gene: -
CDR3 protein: ASRTRGDNEQF

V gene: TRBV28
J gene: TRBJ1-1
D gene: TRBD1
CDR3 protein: ASSVAGGGSTEAF